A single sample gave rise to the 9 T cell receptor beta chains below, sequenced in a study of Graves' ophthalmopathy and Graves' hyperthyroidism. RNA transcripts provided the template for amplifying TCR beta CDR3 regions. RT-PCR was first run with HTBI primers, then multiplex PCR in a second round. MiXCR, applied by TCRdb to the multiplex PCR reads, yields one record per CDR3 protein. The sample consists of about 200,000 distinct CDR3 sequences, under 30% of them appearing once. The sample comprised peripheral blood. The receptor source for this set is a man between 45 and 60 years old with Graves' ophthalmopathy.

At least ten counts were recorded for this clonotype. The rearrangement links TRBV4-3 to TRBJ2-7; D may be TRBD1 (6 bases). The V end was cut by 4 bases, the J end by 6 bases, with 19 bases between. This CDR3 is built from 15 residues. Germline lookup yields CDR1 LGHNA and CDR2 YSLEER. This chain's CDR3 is CASSLRQAARVEQYF. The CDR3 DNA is TGCGCCAGCAGCCTCCGACAGGCCGCTCGGGTCGAGCAGTACTTC.

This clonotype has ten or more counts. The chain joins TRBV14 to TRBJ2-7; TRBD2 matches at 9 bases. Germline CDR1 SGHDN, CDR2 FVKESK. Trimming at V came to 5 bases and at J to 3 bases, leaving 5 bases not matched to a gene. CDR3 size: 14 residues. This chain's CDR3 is CASSATSGFYEQYF. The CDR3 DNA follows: TGTGCCAGCAGCGCCACTAGCGGGTTCTACGAGCAGTACTTC. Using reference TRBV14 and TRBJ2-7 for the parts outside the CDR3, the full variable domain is EAGVTQFPSHSVIEKGQTVTLRCDPISGHDNLYWYRRVMGKEIKFLLHFVKESKQDESGMPNNRFLAERTGGTYSTLKVQPAELEDSGVYFCASSATSGFYEQYFGPGTRLTVT.

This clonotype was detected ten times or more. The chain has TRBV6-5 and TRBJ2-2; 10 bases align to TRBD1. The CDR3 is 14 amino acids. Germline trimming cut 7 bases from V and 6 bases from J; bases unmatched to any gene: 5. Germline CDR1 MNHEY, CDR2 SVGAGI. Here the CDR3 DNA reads TGTGCCAGCATGGGGACAGGGGTGGCCGGGGAGCTGTTTTTT. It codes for CASMGTGVAGELFF.

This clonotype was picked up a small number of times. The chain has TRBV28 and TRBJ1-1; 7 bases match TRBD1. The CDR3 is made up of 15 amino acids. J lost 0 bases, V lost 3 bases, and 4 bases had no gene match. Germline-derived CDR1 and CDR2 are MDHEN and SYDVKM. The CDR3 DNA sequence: TGTGCCAGCAGTTTTCCCGACAGGGTGAACACTGAAGCTTTCTTT. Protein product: CASSFPDRVNTEAFF.

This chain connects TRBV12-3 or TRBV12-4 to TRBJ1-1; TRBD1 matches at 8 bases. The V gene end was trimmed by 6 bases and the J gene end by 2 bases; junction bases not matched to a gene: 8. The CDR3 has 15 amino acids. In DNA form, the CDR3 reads TGTGCCAGCAGCCGTCGGACAGGGATTAACACTGAAGCTTTCTTT. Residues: CASSRRTGINTEAFF.

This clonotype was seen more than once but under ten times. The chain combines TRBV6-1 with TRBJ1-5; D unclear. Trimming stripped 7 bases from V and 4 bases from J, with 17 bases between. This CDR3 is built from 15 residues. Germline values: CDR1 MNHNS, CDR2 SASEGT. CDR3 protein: CASTHDRERNQPQHF. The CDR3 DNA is TGTGCCAGCACCCATGACCGGGAACGAAATCAGCCCCAGCATTTT.

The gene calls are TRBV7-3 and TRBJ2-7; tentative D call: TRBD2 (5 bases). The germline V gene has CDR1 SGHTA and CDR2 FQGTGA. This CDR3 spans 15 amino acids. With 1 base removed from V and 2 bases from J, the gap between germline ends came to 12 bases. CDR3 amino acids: CASSLIAGAPYEQYF. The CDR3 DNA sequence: TGTGCCAGCAGCTTAATTGCGGGCGCCCCCTACGAGCAGTACTTC.

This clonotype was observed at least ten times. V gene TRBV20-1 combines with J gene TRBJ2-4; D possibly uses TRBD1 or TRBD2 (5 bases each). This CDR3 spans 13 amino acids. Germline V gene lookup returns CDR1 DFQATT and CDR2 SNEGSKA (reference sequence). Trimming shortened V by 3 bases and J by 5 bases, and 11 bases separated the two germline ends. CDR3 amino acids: CSASLQGQNIQYF. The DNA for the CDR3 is TGCAGTGCTAGTCTTCAGGGACAAAACATTCAGTACTTC.

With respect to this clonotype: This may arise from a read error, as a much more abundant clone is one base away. In DNA, the CDR3 is TGTGCCAGCTCTATGGACACAAACTATGGCTACACCTTC. Translating it yields CASSMDTNYGYTF. The chain combines TRBV18 with TRBJ1-2; TRBD1 is a possible D gene (5 bases). Germline lookup yields CDR1 KGHSH and CDR2 LQKENI. V was trimmed by 6 bases and J by 2 bases, leaving 10 bases between them. There are 13 residues in the CDR3.